This T cell receptor (beta chain) originates from a study of HIV-infected patients and healthy controls. Findings and caveats of the study: When repertoires were size-matched, rare events in HIV-infected data became overweighted. Compared with healthy controls, HIV-infected patients showed less CDR3 sharing between individuals. With just sixteen HIV-infected individuals processed, the findings' generality was considered strongly limited.

In germline, CDR1 is DFQATT, CDR2 SNEGSKA (reference sequence). With 3 bases removed from V and 0 bases from J, the gap between germline ends came to 17 bases. The CDR3 length is 16 residues. No cell fractionation was done, so the repertoire covers all unsorted peripheral blood T cells. cDNA was made from about 510 ng RNA using alpha and beta constant primers. Alpha and beta chain libraries were made separately by chain-specific third strand synthesis with multiplexing indices. A single record per CDR3 protein comes from TCRdb applying MiXCR to the 5' RACE reads. The sample lists more than 4,500 distinct CDR3 sequences, 10% to 13% occurring once. This clonotype is medium-sized in the sample. Its antigen is not identified.

This sequence joins TRBV20-1 and TRBJ1-1, with D possibly matching TRBD1 (6 bases). The source material was blood, sampled before antiretroviral therapy. The sequence came from an adult with HIV infection. CDR3 coding DNA: TGCAGTGCTAGCACGGCCTTACAGGGCCTGAACACTGAAGCTTTCTTT. Its translation: CSASTALQGLNTEAFF.